This T cell receptor beta chain is from a study of cytomegalovirus exposure and HLA in healthy donors. From germline, CDR1 is SGHTA and CDR2 FQGTGA. The CDR3 totals 12 residues. V dropped 2 bases and J dropped 5 bases, with 4 bases sitting between them. PCR employed 60 Vbeta and 13 Jbeta primers. Generated by immunoSEQ multiplex PCR, the TCRdb table keeps only in-frame clones and is missing some. The sample yields fewer than 120,000 clones, about three quarters seen once. Details on this clone: Its antigen is undetermined.

Findings of the study overall: Analyses of presence/absence relied on an assumption of roughly uniform sequencing depth across donors.

The sequence derives from a woman aged 60-70 years in good health and CMV-seropositive. Sequenced: PBMCs. V usage is TRBV7-3 and J usage is TRBJ2-1; no definite D call. The CDR3 DNA follows: TGTGCCAGCAGCTTAGTCGACAATGAGCAGTTCTTC. Encoded protein: CASSLVDNEQFF.